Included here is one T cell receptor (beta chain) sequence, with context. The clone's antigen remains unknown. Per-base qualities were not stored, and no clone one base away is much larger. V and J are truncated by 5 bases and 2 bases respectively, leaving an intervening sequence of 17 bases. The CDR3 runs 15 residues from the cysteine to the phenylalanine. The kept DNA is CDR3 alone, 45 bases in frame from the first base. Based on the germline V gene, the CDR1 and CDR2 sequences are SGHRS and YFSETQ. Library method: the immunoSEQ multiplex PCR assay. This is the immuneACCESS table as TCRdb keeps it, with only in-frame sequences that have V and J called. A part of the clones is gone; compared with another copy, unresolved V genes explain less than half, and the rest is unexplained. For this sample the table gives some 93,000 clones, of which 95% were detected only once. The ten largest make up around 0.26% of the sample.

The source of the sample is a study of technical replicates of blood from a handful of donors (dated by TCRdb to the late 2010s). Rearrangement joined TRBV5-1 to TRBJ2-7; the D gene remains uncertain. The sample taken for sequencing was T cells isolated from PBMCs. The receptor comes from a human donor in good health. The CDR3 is CASRGIADPAYEQYF. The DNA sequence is TGCGCCAGCAGGGGTATAGCCGACCCAGCCTACGAGCAGTACTTC.